This note documents a single TCR beta chain sequence. The sample is drawn from a study of blood T cell repertoires in COVID-19. Germline V lookup: CDR1 GTSNPN, CDR2 SVGIG (reference sequence). CDR3 size: 13 residues. The V end was cut by 5 bases, the J end by 1 base, with 9 bases between. Produced via immunoSEQ multiplex PCR; TCRdb's table is partial and in-frame only. The table lists around 54,000 clones, 70% to 80% of them singletons. Participants were aged about 18 to 90 years from about 25 US areas. Participants' reported clinical history set cohort assignment. The gene calls are TRBV30 and TRBJ1-5; maybe TRBD1 (5 bases). The receptor was derived from a woman aged 50 to 65 with acute COVID-19. Material: PBMCs or T cells enriched from blood (not recorded which). The DNA of the CDR3 is TGTGCCTGGGCGAAGGGGAGCAATCAGCCCCAGCATTTT. It specifies CAWAKGSNQPQHF.